This T cell receptor (beta chain) emerged from a study of Tregs in tolerant kidney transplant recipients (dated by TCRdb to about 2019). About the investigation overall: TCRbeta sequencing was used in the study to identify donor-specific regulatory T cells before combined kidney and bone marrow transplantation, and the identified cells were then tracked after transplant. TCRbeta repertoire sequencing was used in a few healthy controls to compare several ways of expanding Tregs specific for an allogeneic donor. Findings and caveats that apply to the study as a whole: Although technical replication error seemed to be minimal, the question of biological reproducibility was not addressed directly. Because the study included only a small number of patients, the results must be confirmed in larger populations and under other immunosuppression protocols. Expanding Tregs with activated donor B cells appeared to identify the most biologically relevant and donor-specific TCRbeta repertoire.

Deletion took 1 base off V and 8 bases off J, with a span of 11 bases between the germline ends. The CDR3 contains 13 residues, cysteine and phenylalanine counted. Only the CDR3 portion is preserved as DNA: 39 bases, with reading frame beginning at the first base. Reading the germline V gene gives CDR1 MNHNS and CDR2 SASEGT. Thawed PBMCs were FACS-sorted into unstimulated Tregs (CD4+CD25+CD127-), CD4+ non-Tregs (CD4+CD25-), CD4 cells and CD8 cells. Healthy control blood came either as purchased buffy coats or from healthy volunteers. Healthy control blood was processed by Ficoll density gradient to PBMCs and cryopreserved; patient PBMCs were collected before and after transplant. With regard to this clone: This receptor's antigen is unknown. No quality values exist for individual bases; no much larger clone is one base distant.

For TCRbeta CDR3 sequencing, genomic DNA was extracted from sorted cells using the QIAGEN DNeasy Blood and Tissue Kit. High-throughput TCRbeta CDR3 sequencing, which included PCR amplification with bias correction and internal controls, was done commercially through immunoSEQ. The original methods were these. Unique productive TCRbeta sequences were defined by CDR3 nucleotide sequence where primers matched, and otherwise by CDR3 amino acid sequence together with Vbeta and Jbeta genes. As a correction for sorting error, sequences shared between sorted populations at a frequency ratio of 2:1 or less were discarded, and the remaining shared sequences were assigned to the higher population. Sequences were defined as donor-reactive when expanded at least 5-fold in CFSE-low cells versus unstimulated cells and present at a frequency of at least 0.01% in CFSE-low cells. Repertoire divergence was quantified by Jensen-Shannon divergence calculated from the top 100 TCRbeta sequences ranked by frequency. For any sample with multiple sequencing runs, sorting error was corrected in each run separately before the runs were pooled. TCRdb holds this immuneACCESS table with in-frame rearrangements only. Some clones are missing; in checked studies, unresolved V genes explain under half, and the rest has no known cause. V and J calls plus clone size are reproduced from that table; the DNA served to infer D and trimming. The sample yields tens of thousands of clones; 84% were counted once. The ten largest clones add up to approximately 4% of the sample.

Sequencing input: CD4+ T cells from blood. The clonotype was recovered from a human donor in good health. The chain was built from TRBV6-1 and TRBJ1-2; the D gene identity is not certain. The nucleotide sequence is given as TGTGCCAGCAGTGAAGTTGGGCTCGGGGGCTACACCTTC. This codes for CASSEVGLGGYTF.